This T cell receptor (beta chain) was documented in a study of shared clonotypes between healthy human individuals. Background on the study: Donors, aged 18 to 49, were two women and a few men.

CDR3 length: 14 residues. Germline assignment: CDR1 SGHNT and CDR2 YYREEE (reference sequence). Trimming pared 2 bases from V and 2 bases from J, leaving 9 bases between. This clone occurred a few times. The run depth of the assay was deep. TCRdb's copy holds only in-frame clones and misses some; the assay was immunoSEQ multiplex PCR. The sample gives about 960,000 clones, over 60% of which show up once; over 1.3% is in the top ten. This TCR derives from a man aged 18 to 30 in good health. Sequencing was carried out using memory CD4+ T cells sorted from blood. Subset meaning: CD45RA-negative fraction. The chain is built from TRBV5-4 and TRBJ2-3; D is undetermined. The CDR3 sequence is CASSLRATTDTQYF. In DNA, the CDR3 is TGTGCCAGCAGCTTAAGGGCTACCACAGATACGCAGTATTTT.